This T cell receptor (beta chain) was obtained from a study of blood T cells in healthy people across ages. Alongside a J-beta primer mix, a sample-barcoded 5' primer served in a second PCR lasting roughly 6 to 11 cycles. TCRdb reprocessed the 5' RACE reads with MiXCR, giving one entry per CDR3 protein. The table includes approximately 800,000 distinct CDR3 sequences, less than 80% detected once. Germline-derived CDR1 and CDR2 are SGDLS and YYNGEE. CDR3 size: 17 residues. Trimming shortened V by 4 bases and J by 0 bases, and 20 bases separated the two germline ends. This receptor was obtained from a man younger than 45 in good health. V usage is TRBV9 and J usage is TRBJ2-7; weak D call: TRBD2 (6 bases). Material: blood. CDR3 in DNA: TGTGCCAGCAGCCCAACCCTGGCCGCGGGGCACTCCTACGAGCAGTACTTC. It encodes CASSPTLAAGHSYEQYF.